Listed below are T cell receptor beta chains from one sample, sequenced in a study of cytotoxic CD8 clonotypes in ibrutinib-treated CLL. Profiling relied on immunoSEQ multiplex PCR, and the TCRdb table lists in-frame clones only, not all of them. This table has about 20,000 clones, roughly 70% appearing once. The specimen comprised PBMCs, sampled before ibrutinib treatment. The receptors originated from a human donor with chronic lymphocytic leukemia. CDR3s include the opening cysteine and the closing phenylalanine or tryptophan. D genes are given only for firm matches. Size is omitted from some rows. Given values are once, few, many or a class for expanded clones.

CDR3 DNA: TGTGCCAGCCGGCTCTCTGGGGCCAACGTCCTGACTTTC
CDR3 protein: CASRLSGANVLTF
J gene: TRBJ2-6
V gene: TRBV27
CDR3 length: 13
clone size: -
D gene: -

CDR3 DNA: TGTGCCAGCAGCTCCCGACAGGGACCTTCTTACGAGCAGTACTTC
CDR3 protein: CASSSRQGPSYEQYF
J gene: TRBJ2-7
V gene: TRBV7-8
CDR3 length: 15
clone size: -
D gene: TRBD1

CDR3 DNA: TGTGCCAGCAGCCACTTTTATGAGGAGCAGAATCAGCCCCAGCATTTT
CDR3 protein: CASSHFYEEQNQPQHF
J gene: TRBJ1-5
V gene: TRBV7-2
CDR3 length: 16
clone size: -
D gene: -

CDR3 DNA: TGTGCCAGCAGTTTGGGCGGGAGGGCGGATGAGCAGTTCTTC
CDR3 protein: CASSLGGRADEQFF
J gene: TRBJ2-1
V gene: TRBV27
CDR3 length: 14
clone size: -
D gene: TRBD2

CDR3 DNA: TGTGCCAGCAGCTCAACTGGACTAGCCGGGGAGCTGTTTTTT
CDR3 protein: CASSSTGLAGELFF
J gene: TRBJ2-2
V gene: TRBV5-4
CDR3 length: 14
clone size: -
D gene: TRBD2

CDR3 DNA: TGTGCCAGCAGCCATTCAGGCGAAAATGAAAAACTGTTTTTT
CDR3 protein: CASSHSGENEKLFF
J gene: TRBJ1-4
V gene: TRBV7-9
CDR3 length: 14
clone size: -
D gene: -

CDR3 DNA: TGTGCCAGCAGCGATCAGCAGGAGACCCAGTACTTC
CDR3 protein: CASSDQQETQYF
J gene: TRBJ2-5
V gene: TRBV7-9
CDR3 length: 12
clone size: -
D gene: -

CDR3 DNA: TGTGCCAGCAGTTCCAAAGGGACCATCTACAATGAGCAGTTCTTC
CDR3 protein: CASSSKGTIYNEQFF
J gene: TRBJ2-1
V gene: TRBV27
CDR3 length: 15
clone size: -
D gene: -

CDR3 DNA: TGTGCCAGCAGTTACGCCTCCCCGAGGGGTACCGGGGAGCTGTTTTTT
CDR3 protein: CASSYASPRGTGELFF
J gene: TRBJ2-2
V gene: TRBV6-6
CDR3 length: 16
clone size: -
D gene: -

CDR3 DNA: TGTGCCAGCAGCTTACCGACTAGCGGGGTATACGAGCAGTACTTC
CDR3 protein: CASSLPTSGVYEQYF
J gene: TRBJ2-7
V gene: TRBV11-2
CDR3 length: 15
clone size: -
D gene: TRBD2

CDR3 DNA: TGTGCCAGCAGTCTTAGCGGGAACTCCTACGAGCAGTACTTC
CDR3 protein: CASSLSGNSYEQYF
J gene: TRBJ2-7
V gene: TRBV28
CDR3 length: 14
clone size: -
D gene: TRBD2

CDR3 DNA: TGTGCCACCAGCAGTAGTGTGAACACCGGGGAGCTGTTTTTT
CDR3 protein: CATSSSVNTGELFF
J gene: TRBJ2-2
V gene: TRBV15
CDR3 length: 14
clone size: -
D gene: -

CDR3 DNA: TGTGCCAGCAGCTTAGTGTCCGGACGCTACAATGAGCAGTTCTTC
CDR3 protein: CASSLVSGRYNEQFF
J gene: TRBJ2-1
V gene: TRBV7-6
CDR3 length: 15
clone size: -
D gene: -

CDR3 DNA: TGTGCCAGCAGTCAGCCCGAGGCAGGTCGCAATGAGCAGTTCTTC
CDR3 protein: CASSQPEAGRNEQFF
J gene: TRBJ2-1
V gene: TRBV28
CDR3 length: 15
clone size: -
D gene: -

CDR3 DNA: TGTGCCAGCAGCTTAGCTCCCGGCAATCAGCCCCAGCATTTT
CDR3 protein: CASSLAPGNQPQHF
J gene: TRBJ1-5
V gene: TRBV7-2
CDR3 length: 14
clone size: -
D gene: -

CDR3 DNA: TGCGCCAGCAGCCCCGGGGACTCTGGGGCCAACGTCCTGACTTTC
CDR3 protein: CASSPGDSGANVLTF
J gene: TRBJ2-6
V gene: TRBV5-1
CDR3 length: 15
clone size: -
D gene: -

CDR3 DNA: TGTGCCAGCAGCCAACAGGGCTACGAGCAGTACTTC
CDR3 protein: CASSQQGYEQYF
J gene: TRBJ2-7
V gene: TRBV7-9
CDR3 length: 12
clone size: -
D gene: -

CDR3 DNA: TGTGCCAGCAGCTTAGTGGCTGTCCAAGAGACCCAGTACTTC
CDR3 protein: CASSLVAVQETQYF
J gene: TRBJ2-5
V gene: TRBV7-2
CDR3 length: 14
clone size: -
D gene: -

CDR3 DNA: TGTGCCAGCAGTCCTGGGGGGGTCGTGAGTCAGCCCCAGCATTTT
CDR3 protein: CASSPGGVVSQPQHF
J gene: TRBJ1-5
V gene: TRBV28
CDR3 length: 15
clone size: -
D gene: -

CDR3 DNA: TGTGCCAGCAGCGTAGCTGCGGGAGCTGACTACGAGCAGTACTTC
CDR3 protein: CASSVAAGADYEQYF
J gene: TRBJ2-7
V gene: TRBV9
CDR3 length: 15
clone size: -
D gene: TRBD2

CDR3 DNA: TGTGCCAGCAGCTTGGGGGCCGGGGTGGCTGCCGGGGAGCTGTTTTTT
CDR3 protein: CASSLGAGVAAGELFF
J gene: TRBJ2-2
V gene: TRBV5-4
CDR3 length: 16
clone size: -
D gene: -

CDR3 DNA: TGTGCCAGCAAGGGACAATTTAGAAACACCATATATTTT
CDR3 protein: CASKGQFRNTIYF
J gene: TRBJ1-3
V gene: TRBV28
CDR3 length: 13
clone size: -
D gene: -

CDR3 DNA: TGTGCCAGCAGCTTTGACCCGACCGGGGAGCTGTTTTTT
CDR3 protein: CASSFDPTGELFF
J gene: TRBJ2-2
V gene: TRBV28
CDR3 length: 13
clone size: -
D gene: -

CDR3 DNA: TGTGCCAGCAGTGAGAGGACAAATTTACCCCTCCACTTT
CDR3 protein: CASSERTNLPLHF
J gene: TRBJ1-6
V gene: TRBV6-5
CDR3 length: 13
clone size: -
D gene: -

CDR3 DNA: TGTGCCAGCAGCCAAGATGGGTATCAGCCCCAGCATTTT
CDR3 protein: CASSQDGYQPQHF
J gene: TRBJ1-5
V gene: TRBV7-2
CDR3 length: 13
clone size: -
D gene: -

CDR3 DNA: TGTGCCAGCAATGGAGGGGTTGGTTATGGCTACACCTTC
CDR3 protein: CASNGGVGYGYTF
J gene: TRBJ1-2
V gene: TRBV2
CDR3 length: 13
clone size: few
D gene: -